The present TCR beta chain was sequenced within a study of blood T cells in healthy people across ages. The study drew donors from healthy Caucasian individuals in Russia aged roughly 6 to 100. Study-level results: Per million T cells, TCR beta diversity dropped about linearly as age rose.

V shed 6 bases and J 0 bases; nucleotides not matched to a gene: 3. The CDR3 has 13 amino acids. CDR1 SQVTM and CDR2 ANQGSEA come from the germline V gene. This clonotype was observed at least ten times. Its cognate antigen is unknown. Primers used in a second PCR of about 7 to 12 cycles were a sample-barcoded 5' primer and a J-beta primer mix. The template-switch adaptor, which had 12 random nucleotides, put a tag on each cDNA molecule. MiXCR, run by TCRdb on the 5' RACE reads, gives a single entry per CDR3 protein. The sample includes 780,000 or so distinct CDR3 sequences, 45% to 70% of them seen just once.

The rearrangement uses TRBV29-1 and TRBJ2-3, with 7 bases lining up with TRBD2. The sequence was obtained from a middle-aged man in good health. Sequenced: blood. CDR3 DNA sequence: TGCAGCGTCGATAGCGGGAGCACAGATACGCAGTATTTT. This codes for CSVDSGSTDTQYF.